The 6 T cell receptor beta chains presented below share a single source sample, sequenced in a study of blood T cell repertoires in COVID-19 (dated by TCRdb to 2018 to 2020). Libraries were prepared through the immunoSEQ multiplex PCR assay. TCRdb limited this immuneACCESS table to in-frame rearrangements with V and J called. A share of clones is missing; checked studies link under half to unresolved V genes, and the rest is unexplained. The sample data list 90,000 to 110,000 clones, and 81% of these were observed just once. The leading ten clones occupy more than 8% of the sample. Sequencing input: peripheral blood. The origin of the receptors is a woman in her 70s with acute or convalescent COVID-19.

The genes are TRBV30 and TRBJ2-7, with D perhaps TRBD1 (5 bases). The germline V gene encodes CDR1 GTSNPN and CDR2 SVGIG (reference sequence). V lost 3 bases and J lost 0, with 9 bases in between. The CDR3 sequence is 13 residues long. The CDR3 DNA follows: TGTGCCTGGAGCGCGGACAACTCCTACGAGCAGTACTTC. Encoded protein: CAWSADNSYEQYF.

This clone was detected only a few times. The chain links TRBV19 to TRBJ1-5; D is undetermined. The length of the CDR3 is 15 residues. V lost 3 bases, J lost 1 base, and 10 bases lay in between. CDR1 and CDR2 from the germline V gene are LNHDA and SQIVND (reference sequence). In DNA, the CDR3 is TGTGCCAGTAGTATGGGGAGGCAAAGCAATCAGCCCCAGCATTTT. It specifies CASSMGRQSNQPQHF.

The sample holds a few counts of this clone. V is TRBV9 and J is TRBJ2-2, with 9 bases lining up with TRBD1. CDR3 length: 17 amino acids. With 1 base clipped from V and 6 bases from J, the junction kept 10 bases outside the gene matches. Germline V lookup: CDR1 SGDLS, CDR2 YYNGEE. CDR3 nucleotide sequence: TGTGCCAGCAGCGTACCCTTAGGGACAGGGTCGGCCGGGGAGCTGTTTTTT. This gives the protein CASSVPLGTGSAGELFF.

V usage is TRBV5-5 and J usage is TRBJ2-2; D perhaps matches TRBD1 (6 bases). There are 17 residues in the CDR3. The V and J ends lost 5 bases and 3 bases respectively, with 20 bases between them. CDR1 is SGHKS, CDR2 YYEKEE, per germline (reference sequence). The CDR3 coding sequence is TGTGCCAGCAGGTTTCCTACAGGGTGGCGCGACACCGGGGAGCTGTTTTTT. Amino acids: CASRFPTGWRDTGELFF.

This chain links TRBV7-2 with TRBJ1-3; maybe TRBD1 (5 bases). Germline loops: CDR1 SGHTA, CDR2 FQGNSA. Trimming shortened V by 0 bases and J by 3 bases, and 9 bases separated the two germline ends. The CDR3 sequence is 15 residues long. The CDR3 DNA sequence: TGTGCCAGCAGCTTAGCCATCGGGGGTGGAAACACCATATATTTT. It yields the protein CASSLAIGGGNTIYF.

The chain couples TRBV7-2 to TRBJ1-5; 8 bases map to TRBD1. J lost 0 bases, V lost 8 bases, and 6 bases had no gene match. The CDR3 spans 15 residues. Germline-derived CDR1 and CDR2 are SGHTA and FQGNSA. The CDR3 sequence is CASAGQGYSNQPQHF. DNA for the CDR3: TGTGCCAGCGCAGGACAGGGTTATAGCAATCAGCCCCAGCATTTT.